Listed below are T cell receptor beta chains from one sample, sequenced in a study of T cells after yellow fever vaccination. Using its own MiXCR run on the 5' RACE reads, TCRdb lists one record per CDR3 protein. The sample holds over 130,000 distinct CDR3 sequences, about 8% seen once. The source was CD4+ T cells sorted from PBMCs, collected 5 days after the yellow fever booster vaccination. Source of these receptors: a man between 25 and 39 years old who received the YFV17D yellow fever vaccine. Both conserved end residues are part of each CDR3. A D gene is named only where the DNA matches it firmly. Clone size, where shown, is once, few, many, or a class for clones that have expanded.

D	V	size	J	CDR3	DNA
TRBD2	TRBV4-1	many	TRBJ2-5	CASSPPFGGGPGETQYF	TGCGCCAGCAGCCCACCTTTTGGGGGAGGGCCGGGGGAGACCCAGTACTTC
.	TRBV20-1	many	TRBJ1-5	CSARVTNSNQPQHF	TGCAGTGCTAGAGTTACAAATAGCAATCAGCCCCAGCATTTT
.	TRBV5-5	many	TRBJ2-7	CASSLDLWEQYF	TGTGCCAGCAGCTTGGACCTGTGGGAGCAGTACTTC
TRBD2	TRBV7-2	many	TRBJ2-1	CASSLTGRVSEQFF	TGTGCCAGCAGCTTAACTGGGAGGGTCAGTGAGCAGTTCTTC
TRBD1	TRBV5-5	many	TRBJ1-5	CASSLDRGVSQPQHF	TGTGCCAGCAGCTTGGACAGGGGGGTCAGTCAGCCCCAGCATTTT
.	TRBV20-1	many	TRBJ2-5	CSARDWQIETQYF	TGCAGTGCTAGAGATTGGCAGATTGAGACCCAGTACTTC
TRBD2	TRBV7-2	many	TRBJ2-5	CASSFLGLAVRGETQYF	TGTGCCAGCAGTTTCTTGGGACTAGCGGTCCGTGGGGAGACCCAGTACTTC
.	TRBV7-2	few	TRBJ2-1	CASSLPPLAEQFF	TGTGCCAGCAGCTTACCCCCGCTAGCGGAGCAGTTCTTC
TRBD1	TRBV5-8	many	TRBJ1-6	CASSDTGTGYYNSPLHF	TGTGCCAGCAGCGATACCGGGACAGGGTACTATAATTCACCCCTCCACTTT
.	TRBV7-2	many	TRBJ1-1	CASSRTNRVGYTEAFF	TGTGCCAGCAGCCGGACGAACAGGGTAGGATACACTGAAGCTTTCTTT
TRBD1	TRBV7-2	many	TRBJ1-5	CASSWGQGAIRQPQHF	TGTGCCAGCAGCTGGGGACAGGGGGCGATAAGGCAGCCCCAGCATTTT
TRBD2	TRBV9	many	TRBJ2-5	CASSARPGTSGSGTQYF	TGTGCCAGCAGCGCCCGACCCGGGACTAGCGGGTCGGGGACCCAGTACTTC
TRBD1	TRBV7-6	many	TRBJ2-7	CASSLVSDRGIYEQYF	TGTGCCAGCAGCTTAGTGTCGGACAGGGGGATCTACGAGCAGTACTTC
.	TRBV29-1	many	TRBJ2-5	CSGKQSQETQYF	TGCAGCGGGAAACAAAGCCAAGAGACCCAGTACTTC
.	TRBV20-1	many	TRBJ2-3	CSATSGGGGTYTQYF	TGCAGTGCTACCTCCGGAGGAGGGGGCACCTATACGCAGTATTTT
.	TRBV27	many	TRBJ2-5	CASRRNRDGLQETQYF	TGTGCCAGCAGGAGAAACAGGGATGGTTTACAAGAGACCCAGTACTTC
.	TRBV27	once	TRBJ2-5	CASSRVSGWTQYF	TGTGCCAGCAGTCGGGTTTCAGGGTGGACCCAGTACTTC
TRBD2	TRBV6-2/TRBV6-3	few	TRBJ2-2	CASSSSGVNTGELFF	TGTGCCAGCAGTTCTAGCGGGGTGAACACCGGGGAGCTGTTTTTT
TRBD2	TRBV7-2	many	TRBJ2-1	CASSKLSGSGYNEQFF	TGTGCCAGCAGCAAACTTAGCGGGAGTGGGTATAATGAGCAGTTCTTC
.	TRBV20-1	many	TRBJ2-7	CSANHPADYEQYF	TGCAGTGCTAACCATCCGGCGGACTACGAGCAGTACTTC
TRBD1	TRBV7-9	many	TRBJ2-1	CASSLTQGDNEQFF	TGTGCCAGCAGCTTAACACAGGGGGACAATGAGCAGTTCTTC
TRBD2	TRBV7-2	many	TRBJ2-3	CASSFIAGRASTDTQYF	TGTGCCAGCAGCTTCATAGCGGGGAGAGCTAGCACAGATACGCAGTATTTT
TRBD2	TRBV11-2	many	TRBJ2-7	CASSLQGLAASYEQYF	TGTGCCAGCAGCTTACAGGGACTAGCGGCCTCCTACGAGCAGTACTTC
.	TRBV19	many	TRBJ2-5	CASSQGGRRKTQYF	TGTGCCAGTAGCCAGGGGGGGAGGCGGAAGACCCAGTACTTC
TRBD2	TRBV7-3	many	TRBJ2-3	CASSSGGRGYTDTQYF	TGTGCCAGCAGCTCCGGCGGGCGGGGGTACACAGATACGCAGTATTTT
.	TRBV12-3/TRBV12-4	few	TRBJ2-1	CASTLRGIEQFF	TGTGCCAGCACCTTACGGGGGATTGAGCAGTTCTTC
.	TRBV7-9	many	TRBJ2-1	CASSLRVSYNEQFF	TGTGCCAGCAGCTTAAGAGTGTCCTACAATGAGCAGTTCTTC
TRBD1	TRBV6-5	many	TRBJ2-1	CASSYSRQGYNEQFF	TGTGCCAGCAGTTACTCGAGACAGGGCTACAATGAGCAGTTCTTC
TRBD1	TRBV10-1	many	TRBJ2-3	CAIPLQGVGTDTQYF	TGCGCCATCCCACTTCAGGGGGTCGGCACAGATACGCAGTATTTT
TRBD1	TRBV10-3	many	TRBJ2-1	CAISWTGPMYNEQFF	TGTGCCATCAGTTGGACAGGGCCGATGTACAATGAGCAGTTCTTC
.	TRBV7-8	.	TRBJ2-1	CASRQGLYNEQFF	TGTGCCAGCCGACAGGGACTCTACAATGAGCAGTTCTTC
.	TRBV5-1	few	TRBJ2-1	CASSLGGTHNEQFF	TGCGCCAGCAGCTTGGGAGGGACCCACAATGAGCAGTTCTTC
TRBD2	TRBV28	many	TRBJ2-3	CASSFLLGLAGVVDTQYF	TGTGCCAGCAGTTTTTTATTGGGACTAGCGGGAGTCGTCGATACGCAGTATTTT
.	TRBV20-1	.	TRBJ2-1	CSARGGPGLNEQFF	TGCAGTGCTAGAGGCGGGCCCGGACTCAATGAGCAGTTCTTC
TRBD2	TRBV20-1	many	TRBJ2-1	CSATELAGDYNEQFF	TGCAGTGCTACCGAACTAGCGGGAGACTACAATGAGCAGTTCTTC
TRBD1	TRBV5-5	many	TRBJ1-5	CASSGRPDRVQPQHF	TGTGCCAGCAGCGGGAGGCCCGACAGGGTTCAGCCCCAGCATTTT
.	TRBV12-3/TRBV12-4	many	TRBJ2-1	CASGSFNEQFF	TGTGCCAGCGGGAGCTTCAATGAGCAGTTCTTC
.	TRBV10-3	many	TRBJ2-3	CAISESQGFTDTQYF	TGTGCCATCAGTGAGTCGCAGGGCTTCACAGATACGCAGTATTTT
.	TRBV20-1	many	TRBJ1-1	CSARRGEAFF	TGCAGTGCTAGACGCGGGGAAGCTTTCTTT
.	TRBV20-1	many	TRBJ2-5	CSAKGSREKTQYF	TGCAGTGCAAAAGGGTCCCGCGAGAAGACCCAGTACTTC
TRBD1	TRBV20-1	few	TRBJ1-5	CSARSQGGPNQPQHF	TGCAGTGCTAGGAGTCAGGGGGGTCCCAATCAGCCCCAGCATTTT
.	TRBV29-1	many	TRBJ2-5	CTSGRGGETQYF	TGCACCTCGGGCAGGGGCGGCGAGACCCAGTACTTC
.	TRBV3-1	many	TRBJ2-1	CASSQSLWEQFF	TGTGCCAGCAGCCAATCCTTGTGGGAGCAGTTCTTC
.	TRBV12-3/TRBV12-4	many	TRBJ1-2	CASSFRQGAAF	TGTGCCAGCAGTTTCCGGCAGGGCGCGGCGTTC
.	TRBV12-3/TRBV12-4	many	TRBJ2-5	CASSRQGKFETQYF	TGTGCCAGCAGCCGCCAGGGAAAATTCGAGACCCAGTACTTC
.	TRBV5-4	few	TRBJ2-1	CASSGASDEQFF	TGTGCCAGCAGCGGGGCCTCCGATGAGCAGTTCTTC
.	TRBV5-1	many	TRBJ2-1	CASSFNGNEQFF	TGCGCCAGCAGCTTTAATGGAAATGAGCAGTTCTTC
.	TRBV25-1	many	TRBJ2-5	CASSAALYQETQYF	TGTGCCAGCAGTGCAGCTTTGTACCAAGAGACCCAGTACTTC
.	TRBV5-6	many	TRBJ2-5	CASSLVEGLAQYF	TGTGCCAGCAGCTTGGTGGAGGGGTTGGCCCAGTACTTC
.	TRBV7-2	many	TRBJ2-2	CASSTKMNTGELFF	TGTGCCAGCAGCACTAAAATGAACACCGGGGAGCTGTTTTTT
.	TRBV24-1	few	TRBJ1-1	CATSDSRTKGYSEAFF	TGTGCCACCAGTGATAGTAGGACTAAAGGTTACTCTGAAGCTTTCTTT